This TCR beta chain was documented in a study of T cells in Graves' hyperthyroidism and ophthalmopathy. Patients were aged 18 to 65, had disease duration under 2 months, and had newly diagnosed hyperthyroidism. Blood was drawn at first hyperthyroidism diagnosis, before any ophthalmopathy symptoms. There are 13 residues in the CDR3. Germline V gene data show CDR1 as MNHNS and CDR2 as SASEGT. Trimming removed 2 bases at V and 4 bases at J, with 9 bases between. This clonotype has a count of ten or more. The target antigen is unknown. Findings and caveats of the study: From stable hyperthyroidism, ophthalmopathy was separated by a 13 V-J model.

Amplification of TCR beta CDR3 regions used RNA as the template. TCR CDR3 regions were first amplified by RT-PCR with HTBI primers. TCRdb used MiXCR to reprocess the multiplex PCR reads, holding one entry per CDR3 protein. The sample contains 300,000 to 450,000 distinct CDR3 sequences, about 18% of which appear only once. The sample consisted of blood. The clonotype originates from a woman between 25 and 40 years old with Graves' hyperthyroidism that later progressed to Graves' ophthalmopathy. J is TRBJ2-7 and V is TRBV6-1; D remains unclear. This CDR3 reads CASSESPTYEQYF. DNA of the CDR3: TGTGCCAGCAGTGAATCCCCTACTTACGAGCAGTACTTC.